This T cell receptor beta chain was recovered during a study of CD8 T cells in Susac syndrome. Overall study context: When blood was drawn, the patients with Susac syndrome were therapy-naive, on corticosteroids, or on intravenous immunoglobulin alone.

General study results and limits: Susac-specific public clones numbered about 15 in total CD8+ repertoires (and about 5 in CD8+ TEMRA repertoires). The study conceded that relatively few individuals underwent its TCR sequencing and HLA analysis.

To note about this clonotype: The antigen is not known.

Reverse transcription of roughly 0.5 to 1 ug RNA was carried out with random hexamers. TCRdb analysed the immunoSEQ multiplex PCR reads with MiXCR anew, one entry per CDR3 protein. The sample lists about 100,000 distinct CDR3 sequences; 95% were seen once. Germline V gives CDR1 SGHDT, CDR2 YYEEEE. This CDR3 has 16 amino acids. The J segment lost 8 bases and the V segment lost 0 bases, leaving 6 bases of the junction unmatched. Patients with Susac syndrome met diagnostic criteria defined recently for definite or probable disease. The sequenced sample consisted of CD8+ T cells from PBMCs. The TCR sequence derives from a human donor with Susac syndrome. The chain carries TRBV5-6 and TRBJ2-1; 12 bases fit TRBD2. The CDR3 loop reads CASSLGLAGAFDEQFF. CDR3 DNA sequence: TGTGCCAGCAGCTTGGGACTAGCGGGAGCTTTCGATGAGCAGTTCTTC. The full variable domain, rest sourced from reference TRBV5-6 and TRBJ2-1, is DAGVTQSPTHLIKTRGQQVTLRCSPKSGHDTVSWYQQALGQGPQFIFQYYEEEERQRGNFPDRFSGHQFPNYSSELNVNALLLGDSALYLCASSLGLAGAFDEQFFGPGTRLTVL.